This passage covers 15 T cell receptor beta chains from one sample sequenced in a study of cytomegalovirus exposure and HLA in healthy donors. Researchers ran the PCR with 60 Vbeta and 13 Jbeta primers. TCRdb keeps only in-frame clones here, not all; method: immunoSEQ multiplex PCR. The table lists around 150,000 clones, roughly three quarters of them singletons, with roughly 2% in the top ten. Source material: PBMCs. These receptors all stem from a woman aged 40-49 years in good health and CMV-seronegative.

The chain uses TRBV27 and TRBJ2-7, with D tentatively TRBD1 (6 bases). This CDR3 spans 15 amino acids. Germline lookup yields CDR1 MNHEY and CDR2 SMNVEV (reference sequence). Trimming cost V 4 bases and J 3 bases, with 16 bases left between them. CDR3 bases: TGTGCCAGCAGTTATACAGGGAATAAACGCTACGAGCAGTACTTC. The encoded protein is CASSYTGNKRYEQYF.

The chain uses TRBV21-1 and TRBJ2-1; the table's D call, TRBD2, was not checked against the DNA. TRBV21-1 is an annotated pseudogene. This CDR3 contains 18 residues. The CDR3 region is CASSKFPSWESSYNEQFF. CDR3 nucleotides: TGTGCCAGCAGCAAGTTCCCCTCGTGGGAGAGCTCCTACAATGAGCAGTTCTTC.

The gene calls are TRBV29-1 and TRBJ1-2, with 8 nucleotides matching TRBD1. The germline gives CDR1 SQVTM, CDR2 ANQGSEA. The CDR3 is 14 residues long. V shed 3 bases, J shed 4 bases, and the junction held 7 bases outside the gene matches. In nucleotides, the CDR3 is TGCAGCGTTGAGGACAGGGATCATGGCTATGGCTACACCTTC. Its translation: CSVEDRDHGYGYTF.

This rearrangement joins TRBV12-5 to TRBJ2-1; a weak D match, TRBD1 (7 bases). Germline CDR1 LGHNT, CDR2 FRNRAP. There are 14 residues in the CDR3. The ends were cut back, 1 base at V and 6 bases at J, with 10 bases in the middle. For the CDR3, the DNA is TGTGCTAGTGGTTTGGGACAGGGACTCAATGAGCAGTTCTTC. Translating it yields CASGLGQGLNEQFF.

The rearrangement links TRBV10-3 to TRBJ2-3, with a tentative D call TRBD1 (7 bases). CDR1 is ENHRY, CDR2 SYGVKD, per germline. The CDR3 consists of 18 residues. Trimming took 3 bases from V and 2 from J, leaving 21 bases between them. For the CDR3, the DNA is TGTGCCATCAGTGACCCCAACTCAGGGGGGCTTATCACAGATACGCAGTATTTT. It codes for CAISDPNSGGLITDTQYF.

V is TRBV29-1 and J is TRBJ2-1; 10 positions match TRBD1. CDR1 is SQVTM and CDR2 is ANQGSEA in the germline V gene. V trimming: 4 bases; J trimming: 4 bases; junction bases outside the gene matches: 4. The CDR3 runs 14 residues. The CDR3 loop reads CSVARDRGYNEQFF. The CDR3 region has the DNA TGCAGCGTTGCCCGGGACAGGGGATACAATGAGCAGTTCTTC.

The V call is TRBV4-1, the J call TRBJ1-1; 10 nucleotides match TRBD1. V lost 0 bases to trimming and J lost 5 bases; unmatched junction nucleotides: 12. CDR3 size: 18 residues. Germline-derived CDR1 and CDR2 are MGHRA and YSYEKL. CDR3 DNA sequence: TGCGCCAGCAGCCAAGAATTTGCGACAGGGGGCGCAAGTACTGAAGCTTTCTTT. It specifies CASSQEFATGGASTEAFF.

The V call is TRBV28, the J call TRBJ2-3; 8 bases match TRBD2. Losses at the gene ends were 1 base for V and 0 bases for J; bases not matched to a gene: 3. The length of the CDR3 is 16 residues. Germline CDR1 MDHEN, CDR2 SYDVKM. CDR3 protein: CASSLLASGSTDTQYF. In DNA, the CDR3 is TGTGCCAGCAGTTTATTAGCTAGCGGGAGCACAGATACGCAGTATTTT.

The genes are TRBV2 and TRBJ2-5; 9 bases line up with TRBD2. Germline V gives CDR1 SNHLY, CDR2 FYNNEI. After removal of 4 bases from V and 5 bases from J, the junction contained 8 bases not matched to a gene. The CDR3 consists of 15 residues. CDR3 in amino acids: CASSGMRGGRETQYF. In DNA, the CDR3 is TGTGCCAGCAGTGGCATGCGGGGGGGCCGCGAGACCCAGTACTTC.

J is TRBJ1-3 and V is TRBV7-6; D gene uncertain. The CDR3 has 14 amino acids. V was clipped by 5 bases and J by 0 bases, with 8 bases between them. Germline values: CDR1 SGHVS, CDR2 FNYEAQ. Here the CDR3 DNA reads TGTGCCAGCAGCCTTCTAAGCTCTGGAAACACCATATATTTT. This translates into CASSLLSSGNTIYF. Looking up the rest from reference TRBV7-6 and TRBJ1-3 gives the full variable domain: GAGVSQSPRYKVTKRGQDVALRCDPISGHVSLYWYRQALGQGPEFLTYFNYEAQQDKSGLPNDRFSAERPEGSISTLTIQRTEQRDSAMYRCASSLLSSGNTIYFGEGSWLTVV.

The chain couples TRBV6-1 to TRBJ2-3; possible D gene TRBD2, 6 bases. The germline V and J ends were trimmed by 2 bases and 3 bases, with 12 bases remaining between them. CDR1 is MNHNS, CDR2 SASEGT, per germline. The CDR3 totals 15 residues. The CDR3 sequence is CASSETGVRTDTQYF. CDR3 coding DNA: TGTGCCAGCAGTGAAACGGGAGTACGTACAGATACGCAGTATTTT.

The J gene is TRBJ1-2, the V gene TRBV6-4, with 12 nucleotides matching TRBD1. The CDR3 is made up of 13 amino acids. Germline loops: CDR1 MRHNA, CDR2 SNTAGT. Trimming took 8 bases from V and 10 from J; bases not matched to a gene: 8. Here the CDR3 DNA reads TGTGCCAGCGCGACCCGGGACAGGGGGCCCTACACCTTC. Translation gives CASATRDRGPYTF.

This sequence joins TRBV7-5 and TRBJ1-2. TRBV7-5 is a listed pseudogene. The CDR3 is 16 amino acids. CDR3 sequence: CVRSLAQPSGNYGYTF. The CDR3 bases are TGTGTCAGAAGCTTAGCCCAACCTTCGGGTAACTATGGCTACACCTTC.

In its sample, this clone was seen once. The junction departs from germline at one end; a sequencing error may be responsible. The chain is built from TRBV7-9 and TRBJ1-2; 9 bases agree with TRBD1. Germline loops: CDR1 SEHNR, CDR2 FQNEAQ (reference sequence). This CDR3 is 14 amino acids long. CDR3 sequence (DNA): TGTTCCAGCAGCTGGGACAGGGCCATCTATGGCTACACCTTC. Its translation is CSSSWDRAIYGYTF.

The rearrangement links TRBV6-4 to TRBJ2-2, with 8 nucleotides matching TRBD2. The CDR3 is made up of 14 amino acids. Trimming took 7 bases from V and 7 from J; bases not matched to a gene: 8. Germline CDR1 MRHNA, CDR2 SNTAGT. CDR3 loop: CASTVVAGHGELFF. The DNA of the CDR3 is TGTGCCAGCACGGTGGTAGCGGGACACGGGGAGCTGTTTTTT.